This T cell receptor beta chain comes out of a study of cytomegalovirus exposure and HLA in healthy donors. With regard to this clone: Its antigen is undetermined.

From germline, CDR1 is SGHNT and CDR2 YENEEA. The CDR3 contains 11 residues. V dropped 5 bases and J dropped 5 bases, with 6 bases sitting between them. The primer mix had 60 Vbeta and 13 Jbeta primers. The assay was immunoSEQ multiplex PCR, and TCRdb's table has in-frame clones only and misses some. Of around 170,000 clones in the sample, about 78% were seen once. Overall study findings and caveats: Most likely, a cluster of highly shared sequence variants arose as a sequencing artifact. Several V segments, TRBV6-2 and TRBV6-3 among them, could not be told apart and were dropped. Reports state that TCR beta sequences accurately predicted most subjects' HLA-A and HLA-B alleles.

The clonotype was recovered from a man aged 35-49 years in good health and CMV-seronegative. Material: PBMCs. The genes are TRBV11-3 and TRBJ1-1, with D possibly matching TRBD1 (5 bases). The CDR3 is CASSRQTEAFF. The DNA of the CDR3 is TGTGCCAGCAGCCGACAGACTGAAGCTTTCTTT. The entire variable domain, with the rest obtained from reference TRBV11-3 and TRBJ1-1, is as follows: EAGVVQSPRYKIIEKKQPVAFWCNPISGHNTLYWYLQNLGQGPELLIRYENEEAVDDSQLPKDRFSAERLKGVDSTLKIQPAELGDSAVYLCASSRQTEAFFGQGTRLTVV.